These 15 T cell receptor beta chains were all obtained from the same sample, sequenced in a study of CD8+ T cells in alopecia areata. Sequencing templates came from extracted RNA that was reverse transcribed into cDNA. Profiling relied on immunoSEQ multiplex PCR, and the TCRdb table lists in-frame clones only, not all of them. In the table there are about 300,000 clones, 55% to 70% of which are singletons. Treatment described: oral pan-JAK inhibitor, 5-10 mg twice daily. The specimen comprised CD4+ T cells sorted from blood, sampled at week 24, from a patient treated with tofacitinib. Receptor source: a human donor with alopecia areata.

The rearrangement joins TRBV7-8 to TRBJ2-7; D uncertain. CDR3 size: 14 residues. Trimming stripped 8 bases from V and 0 bases from J, with 14 bases between. Germline CDR1 and CDR2: SGHVS and FQNEAQ. This CDR3 reads CASAAFTHSYEQYF. CDR3 sequence (DNA): TGTGCCAGCGCGGCGTTTACTCACTCCTACGAGCAGTACTTC.

The chain uses TRBV2 and TRBJ2-1; 9 positions agree with TRBD1. Germline V gene lookup returns CDR1 SNHLY and CDR2 FYNNEI. The CDR3 has 14 residues. Trimming at V came to 3 bases and at J to 7 bases, leaving 4 bases not matched to a gene. The CDR3 loop reads CASSDTGGTNEQFF. The CDR3, as DNA: TGTGCCAGCAGTGATACAGGGGGCACGAATGAGCAGTTCTTC.

The V and J genes are TRBV29-1 and TRBJ1-1; a possible D gene is TRBD1 (6 bases). CDR3 length equals 13 residues. The germline V and J ends were trimmed by 4 bases and 7 bases, with 16 bases remaining between them. The germline V gene encodes CDR1 SQVTM and CDR2 ANQGSEA. This CDR3 reads CSVGGTGPIEAFF. The DNA for the CDR3 is TGCAGCGTTGGGGGAACAGGGCCTATTGAAGCTTTCTTT.

Worth noting for this clone: The same CDR3 also results from other DNA sequences found in this sample. The chain uses TRBV25-1 and TRBJ1-2; D is ambiguous. V dropped 5 bases and J dropped 2 bases, with 6 bases sitting between them. CDR1 is MGHDK and CDR2 is SYGVNS in the germline V gene. The CDR3 contains 12 residues. The CDR3 loop is CASSQANYGYTF. Here the CDR3 DNA reads TGTGCCAGCAGTCAGGCCAACTATGGCTACACCTTC.

This clone appeared a few times. This sequence joins TRBV7-9 and TRBJ2-5; TRBD1 or TRBD2 may be the D gene (6 bases each). The CDR3 has 16 amino acids. Between the trimmed V and J ends, which lost 7 bases and 4 bases, there was a span of 22 bases. CDR1 SEHNR and CDR2 FQNEAQ come from the germline V gene (reference sequence). CDR3 loop: CASTYPRPRGGETQYF. CDR3 bases: TGTGCCAGCACCTACCCCCGTCCCAGGGGAGGAGAGACCCAGTACTTC.

The chain couples TRBV4-2 to TRBJ1-1; D is ambiguous. V was pared by 0 bases and J by 4 bases, with 12 bases between. The CDR3 loop spans 15 amino acids. Germline V gene data show CDR1 as LGHNA and CDR2 as YNFKEQ. In DNA form, the CDR3 reads TGTGCCAGCAGCCAAGAATTAATCTCGCGCACTGAAGCTTTCTTT. Protein product: CASSQELISRTEAFF.

CDR3 amino acids: CASSLEVGGYTF. In nucleotides, the CDR3 is TGTGCCAGCAGCCTAGAAGTTGGGGGCTACACCTTC. The chain recombines TRBV2 with TRBJ1-2; no clear D gene. The CDR3 consists of 12 residues. The V end lost 6 bases, the J end lost 8 bases, and 13 bases lay between the germline ends. Germline CDR1 reads SNHLY; CDR2 reads FYNNEI.

Turning to this clone: The same CDR3 is also encoded by other DNA sequences in this sample. The CDR3 reads CASSLASGEETQYF. The CDR3, as DNA: TGCGCCAGCAGCTTGGCCTCTGGGGAGGAGACCCAGTACTTC. The J gene is TRBJ2-5, the V gene TRBV5-1; TRBD2 is a possible D gene (5 bases). The CDR3 consists of 14 residues. Germline values: CDR1 SGHRS, CDR2 YFSETQ. V lost 0 bases and J 5 bases, leaving 11 bases between the germline ends.

This chain connects TRBV5-4 to TRBJ2-5; 10 nucleotides align to TRBD1. The trim removed 3 bases at V and 3 bases at J, leaving 2 bases unmatched. The length of the CDR3 is 14 residues. In germline, CDR1 is SGHNT, CDR2 YYREEE (reference sequence). In DNA form, the CDR3 reads TGTGCCAGCAGCTCCGGGACAGGGGAAGAGACCCAGTACTTC. It specifies CASSSGTGEETQYF.

Comment on this clone: A junction boundary mismatches the germline segment, possibly from a read error. The V gene is TRBV27, the J gene TRBJ1-2; D is undetermined. This CDR3 has 15 residues. CDR1 is MNHEY, CDR2 SMNVEV, per germline (reference sequence). Written as DNA, the CDR3 is TGTGCCAGCAGTTTATCGTTCGCAGGCCCCTATCGCTACACCTTC. Protein sequence: CASSLSFAGPYRYTF.

The V call is TRBV29-1, the J call TRBJ2-6; D remains ambiguous. V lost 4 bases and J lost 2, with 0 bases in between. Germline V gene data show CDR1 as SQVTM and CDR2 as ANQGSEA. This CDR3 has 11 residues. The CDR3 sequence is CSVAGANVLTF. The CDR3 nucleotides are TGCAGCGTTGCTGGGGCCAACGTCCTGACTTTC.

The chain couples TRBV5-1 to TRBJ2-7; 9 nucleotides agree with TRBD1. The germline CDR1 and CDR2 sequences are SGHRS and YFSETQ. The CDR3 spans 16 residues. J lost 3 bases, V lost 0 bases, and 7 bases had no gene match. The CDR3 DNA reads as TGCGCCAGCAGCTTGGCTGGGGACAGGGTCGGCTACGAGCAGTACTTC. Translation gives CASSLAGDRVGYEQYF. Drawing the rest from reference TRBV5-1 and TRBJ2-7, the complete variable domain is KAGVTQTPRYLIKTRGQQVTLSCSPISGHRSVSWYQQTPGQGLQFLFEYFSETQRNKGNFPGRFSGRQFSNSRSEMNVSTLELGDSALYLCASSLAGDRVGYEQYFGPGTRLTVT.

The chain links TRBV30 to TRBJ2-7, with TRBD2 identical over 11 bases. The CDR3 has 14 residues. The ends lost 3 bases at V and 7 bases at J; junction bases unmatched: 8. The germline CDR1 and CDR2 sequences are GTSNPN and SVGIG (reference sequence). The CDR3 DNA follows: TGTGCCTGGAGCCCGGGACTAGCGGCGCGTGAGCAGTACTTC. This sequence encodes CAWSPGLAAREQYF.

This clone was seen a few times. The chain recombines TRBV28 with TRBJ2-1; 7 nucleotides align to TRBD1. Germline CDR1 MDHEN, CDR2 SYDVKM. This CDR3 contains 14 residues. J lost 4 bases, V lost 5 bases, and 5 bases had no gene match. In nucleotides, the CDR3 is TGTGCCAGCAGTCTCCGGGGACAGTACAATGAGCAGTTCTTC. This sequence encodes CASSLRGQYNEQFF.

V usage is TRBV5-6 and J usage is TRBJ2-5, with 7 positions matching TRBD1. The CDR3 is 14 residues long. From germline, CDR1 is SGHDT and CDR2 YYEEEE. The junction had 5 bases not matched to a gene; V was cut back by 4 bases and J by 2 bases. The CDR3 loop is CASSLGTVQETQYF. The CDR3 DNA is TGTGCCAGCAGCCTCGGGACAGTTCAAGAGACCCAGTACTTC.